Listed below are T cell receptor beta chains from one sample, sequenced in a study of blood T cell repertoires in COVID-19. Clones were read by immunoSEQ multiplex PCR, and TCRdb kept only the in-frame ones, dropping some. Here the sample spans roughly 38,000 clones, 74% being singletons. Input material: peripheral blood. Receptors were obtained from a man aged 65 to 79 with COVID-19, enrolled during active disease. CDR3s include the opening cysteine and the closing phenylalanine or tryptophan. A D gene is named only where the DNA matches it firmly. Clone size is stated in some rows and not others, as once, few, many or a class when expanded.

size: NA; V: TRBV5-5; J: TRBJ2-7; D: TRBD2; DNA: TGTGCCAGCAGTACGACGGCGGGGGGGCGGCGCGAGCAGTACTTC; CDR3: CASSTTAGGRREQYF
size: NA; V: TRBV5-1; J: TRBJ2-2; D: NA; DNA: TGCGCCAGCAGCTTGATAGGGGCCCAGAACACCGGGGAGCTGTTTTTT; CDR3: CASSLIGAQNTGELFF
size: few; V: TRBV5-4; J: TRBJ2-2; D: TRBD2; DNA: TGTGCCAGCAGCTTGGGAACTAGCGGGATCGTCGGGGAGCTGTTTTTT; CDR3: CASSLGTSGIVGELFF
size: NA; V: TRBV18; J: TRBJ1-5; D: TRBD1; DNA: TGTGCCAGCTCAATGACAGGGGGCGGGAAACAGCCCCAGCATTTT; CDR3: CASSMTGGGKQPQHF
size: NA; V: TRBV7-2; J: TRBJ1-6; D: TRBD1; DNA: TGTGCCAGCAGCACCGGGACAGGAAATTCACCCCTCCACTTT; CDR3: CASSTGTGNSPLHF
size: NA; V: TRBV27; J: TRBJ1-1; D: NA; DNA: TGTGCCAGCAGGGGGGGAGGCGGTTACACTGAAGCTTTCTTT; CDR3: CASRGGGGYTEAFF
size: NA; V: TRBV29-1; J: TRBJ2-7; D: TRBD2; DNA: TGCAGCGTTGTTAGCGGGTCCTACGAGCAGTACTTC; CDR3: CSVVSGSYEQYF
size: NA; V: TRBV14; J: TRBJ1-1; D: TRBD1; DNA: TGTGCCAGCAGCCCCCTGGGACAGATCACTGAAGCTTTCTTT; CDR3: CASSPLGQITEAFF
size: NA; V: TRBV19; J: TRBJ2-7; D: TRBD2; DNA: TGTGCCAGTAGTATAGCCCTGGGTAGCGGGGGATTCTACGAGCAGTACTTC; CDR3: CASSIALGSGGFYEQYF
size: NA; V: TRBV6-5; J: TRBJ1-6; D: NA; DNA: TGTGCCAGCAGGTCTAGGGGATCCTATAATTCACCCCTCCACTTT; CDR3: CASRSRGSYNSPLHF
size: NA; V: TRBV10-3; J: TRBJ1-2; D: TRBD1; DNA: TGTGCCATCAGTGAGTCAAGTACAGGGGGCTATGGCTACACCTTC; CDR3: CAISESSTGGYGYTF
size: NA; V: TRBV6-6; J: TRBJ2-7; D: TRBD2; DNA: TGTGCCAGCAGTTGGACTAGCGGGACCTACGAGCAGTACTTC; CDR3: CASSWTSGTYEQYF
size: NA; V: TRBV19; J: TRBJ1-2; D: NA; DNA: TGTGCCAGTACCCCATCGGGGGGACCAAGCTATGGCTACACCTTC; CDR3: CASTPSGGPSYGYTF
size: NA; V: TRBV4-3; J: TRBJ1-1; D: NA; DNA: TGCGCCAGCAGCCAAGATCCCCAGGACAGAAACACTGAAGCTTTCTTT; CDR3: CASSQDPQDRNTEAFF
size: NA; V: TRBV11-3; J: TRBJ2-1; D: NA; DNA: TGTGCCAGCAGCGGCGACAGCAATGAGCAGTTCTTC; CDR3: CASSGDSNEQFF
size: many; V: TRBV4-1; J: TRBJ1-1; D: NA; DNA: TGCGCCAGCAGCCAAGAAGGGGGAATAACTGAAGCTTTCTTT; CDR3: CASSQEGGITEAFF
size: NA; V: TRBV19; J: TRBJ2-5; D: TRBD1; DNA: TGTGCCAGTAGTCCCGGGGGCCACGACAGGGGGAAGGAGACCCAGTACTTC; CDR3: CASSPGGHDRGKETQYF
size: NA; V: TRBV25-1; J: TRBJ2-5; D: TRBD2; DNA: TGTGCCAGCAGTGAATATACTACGGCAGCGGGGGAGACCCAGTACTTC; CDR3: CASSEYTTAAGETQYF
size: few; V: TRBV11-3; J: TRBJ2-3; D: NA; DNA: TGTGCCAGCAGCTTGGGGGGGCCCCTAGGAGATACGCAGTATTTT; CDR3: CASSLGGPLGDTQYF
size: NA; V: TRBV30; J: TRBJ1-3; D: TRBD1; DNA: TGTGCCTGGACAACAGGGGCTGGAAACACCATATATTTT; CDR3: CAWTTGAGNTIYF
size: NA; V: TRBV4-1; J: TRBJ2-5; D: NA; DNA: TGCGCCAGCAGCCGAGAAGAGACCCAGTACTTC; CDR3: CASSREETQYF
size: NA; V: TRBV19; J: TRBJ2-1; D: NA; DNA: TGTGCCAGTAGGACCGACAGAAGCTCCTACAATGAGCAGTTCTTC; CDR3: CASRTDRSSYNEQFF
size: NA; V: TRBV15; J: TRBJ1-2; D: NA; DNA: TGTGCCACCAGCAGAGCCAGGGAATATGGCTACACCTTC; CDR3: CATSRAREYGYTF
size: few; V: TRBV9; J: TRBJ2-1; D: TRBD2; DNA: TGTGCCAGCAGCGGTAGCGGGAGGGACCCAGGCGATGAGCAGTTCTTC; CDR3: CASSGSGRDPGDEQFF
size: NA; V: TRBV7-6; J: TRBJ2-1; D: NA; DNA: TGTGCCAGCAGCTCGGGCGGGGCGAATGAGCAGTTCTTC; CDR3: CASSSGGANEQFF
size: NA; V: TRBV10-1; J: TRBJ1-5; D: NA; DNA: TGCGCCAGCAGTGAAACAGGGTTAAGTCAGCCCCAGCATTTT; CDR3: CASSETGLSQPQHF
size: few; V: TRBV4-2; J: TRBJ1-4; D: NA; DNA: TGTGCCAGCAGCCAAGATAGGGGTCAGTATGAAAAACTGTTTTTT; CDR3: CASSQDRGQYEKLFF
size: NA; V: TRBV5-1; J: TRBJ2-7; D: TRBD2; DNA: TGCGCCAGCAGTCGACTAGCGGATAACTCCTACGAGCAGTACTTC; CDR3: CASSRLADNSYEQYF
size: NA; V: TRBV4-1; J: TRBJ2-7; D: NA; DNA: TGCGCCAGCAGCCAAGAATTTCGGACAGATTACTACGAGCAGTACTTC; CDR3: CASSQEFRTDYYEQYF
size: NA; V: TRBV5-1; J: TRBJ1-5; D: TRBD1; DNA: TGCGCCAGCAGCGACGGACAGGAAGGTCAGCCCCAGCATTTT; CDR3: CASSDGQEGQPQHF
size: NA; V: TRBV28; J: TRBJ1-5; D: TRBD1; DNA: TGTGCCAGCAGTTTCCCACGGACAGGGGCTAATCAGCCCCAGCATTTT; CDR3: CASSFPRTGANQPQHF
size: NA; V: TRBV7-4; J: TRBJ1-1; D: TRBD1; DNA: TGTGCCAGCAGCTTAATACTGACAGGGGGCATTCCTGAAGCTTTCTTT; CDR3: CASSLILTGGIPEAFF
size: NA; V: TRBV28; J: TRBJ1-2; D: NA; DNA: TGTGCCAGCACCCCGGCAGGGATGTATGGCTACACCTTC; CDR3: CASTPAGMYGYTF
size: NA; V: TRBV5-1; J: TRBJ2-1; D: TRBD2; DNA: TGCGCCAGCAGCCCGGGTGGGGAGGGGAACTACAATGAGCAGTTCTTC; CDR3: CASSPGGEGNYNEQFF
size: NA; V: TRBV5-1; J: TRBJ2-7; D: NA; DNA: TGCGCCAGCAGCAGCCAGGGCTACGAGCAGTACTTC; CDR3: CASSSQGYEQYF
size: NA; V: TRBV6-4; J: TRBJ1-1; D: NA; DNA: TGTGCCAGCACCCCCTCTCCAGGCAACACTGAAGCTTTCTTT; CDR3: CASTPSPGNTEAFF
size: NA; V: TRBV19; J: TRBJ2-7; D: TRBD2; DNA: TGTGCCAGTAGTATTGGTCGGAGGCTAGCGGGAGTCGAGCAGTACTTC; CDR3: CASSIGRRLAGVEQYF
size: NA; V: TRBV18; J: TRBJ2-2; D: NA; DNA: TGTGCCAGCTCAGTACAGGGTTCCACCGGGGAGCTGTTTTTT; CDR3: CASSVQGSTGELFF
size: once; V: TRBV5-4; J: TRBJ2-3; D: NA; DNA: TGTGCCAGCAGCTCCCCGGTTGGGGGGGGCGCAGATACGCAGTATTTT; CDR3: CASSSPVGGGADTQYF
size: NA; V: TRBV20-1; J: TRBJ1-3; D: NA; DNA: TGCAGTGCTAGGGGACACGACACCATATATTTT; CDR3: CSARGHDTIYF
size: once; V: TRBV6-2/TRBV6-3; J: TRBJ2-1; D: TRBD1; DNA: TGTGCCAGCAGTGGATCTATAAGGACAGGGGGCTGGAATGAGCAGTTCTTC; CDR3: CASSGSIRTGGWNEQFF
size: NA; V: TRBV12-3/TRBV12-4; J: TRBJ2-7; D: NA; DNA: TGTGCCAGCAGTTTAGCGGGACTCGAGCAGTACTTC; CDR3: CASSLAGLEQYF
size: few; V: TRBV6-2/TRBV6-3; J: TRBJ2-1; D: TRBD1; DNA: TGTGCCAGCAGTTATGGGGGACAGGGTGGAAATGAGCAGTTCTTC; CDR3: CASSYGGQGGNEQFF
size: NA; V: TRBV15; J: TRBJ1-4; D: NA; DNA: TGTGCCACCAGCCCTCGTGCGGGAGGGCGGAGTAATGAAAAACTGTTTTTT; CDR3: CATSPRAGGRSNEKLFF
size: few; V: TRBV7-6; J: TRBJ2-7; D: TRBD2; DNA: TGTGCCAGCAGCTTAGGGACTAGCGGGAGGTTCGAGCAGTACTTC; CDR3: CASSLGTSGRFEQYF
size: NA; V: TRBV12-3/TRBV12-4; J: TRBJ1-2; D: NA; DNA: TGTGCCAGCAGTTTATTACAGCATGGCTACACCTTC; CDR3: CASSLLQHGYTF
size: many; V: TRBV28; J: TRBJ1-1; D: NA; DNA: TGTGCCAGCAGTTTAGGGGGAGGGGAGGCTTTCTTT; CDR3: CASSLGGGEAFF
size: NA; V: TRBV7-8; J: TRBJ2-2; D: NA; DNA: TGTGCCAGCAGCTCCTCCGTTAGGGGGTCCGGGGAGCTGTTTTTT; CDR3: CASSSSVRGSGELFF